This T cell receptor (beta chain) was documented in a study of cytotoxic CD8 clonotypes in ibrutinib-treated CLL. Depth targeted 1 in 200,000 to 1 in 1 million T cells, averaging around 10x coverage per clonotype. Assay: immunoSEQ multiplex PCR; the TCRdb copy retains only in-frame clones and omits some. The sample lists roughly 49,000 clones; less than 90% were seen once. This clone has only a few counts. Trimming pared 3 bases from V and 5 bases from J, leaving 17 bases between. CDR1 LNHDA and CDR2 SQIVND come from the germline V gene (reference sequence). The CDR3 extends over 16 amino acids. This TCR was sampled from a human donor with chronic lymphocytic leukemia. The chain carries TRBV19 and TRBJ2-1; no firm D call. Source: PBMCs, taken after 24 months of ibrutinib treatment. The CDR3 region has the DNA TGTGCCAGTAGTATTTTGACGCATTTCTCGCACAATGAGCAGTTCTTC. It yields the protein CASSILTHFSHNEQFF.